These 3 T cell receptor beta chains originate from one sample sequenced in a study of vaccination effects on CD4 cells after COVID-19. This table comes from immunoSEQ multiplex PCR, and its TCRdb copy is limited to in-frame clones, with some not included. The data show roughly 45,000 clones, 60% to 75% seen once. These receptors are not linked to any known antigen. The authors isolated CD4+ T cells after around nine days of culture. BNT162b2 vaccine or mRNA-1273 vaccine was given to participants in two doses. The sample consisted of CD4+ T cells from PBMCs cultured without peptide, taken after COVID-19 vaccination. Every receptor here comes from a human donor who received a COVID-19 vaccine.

CDR3 sequence reads: CASSRNPMVGGADTQYF. The CDR3 nucleotides read TGCGCCAGCAGCAGAAACCCTATGGTCGGGGGCGCAGATACGCAGTATTTT. The gene calls are TRBV5-1 and TRBJ2-3; possibly TRBD1 or TRBD2 for D (6 bases each). The CDR3 sequence is 17 residues long. Trimming took 4 bases from V and 4 from J, leaving 22 bases between them. CDR1 is SGHRS and CDR2 is YFSETQ in the germline V gene.

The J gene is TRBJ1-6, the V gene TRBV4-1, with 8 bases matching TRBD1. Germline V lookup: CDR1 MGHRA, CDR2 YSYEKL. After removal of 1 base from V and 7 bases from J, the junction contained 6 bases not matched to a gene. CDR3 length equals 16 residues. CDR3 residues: CASSQGGQGLNSPLHF. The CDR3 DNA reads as TGCGCCAGCAGCCAAGGAGGACAGGGTCTCAATTCACCCCTCCACTTT.

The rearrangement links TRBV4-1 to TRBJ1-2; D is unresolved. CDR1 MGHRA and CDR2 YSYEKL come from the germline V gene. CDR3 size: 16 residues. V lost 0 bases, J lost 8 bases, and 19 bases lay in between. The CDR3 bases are TGCGCCAGCAGCCAAGATCCTGGGGTCTCACACGGGGGCTACACCTTC. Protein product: CASSQDPGVSHGGYTF.